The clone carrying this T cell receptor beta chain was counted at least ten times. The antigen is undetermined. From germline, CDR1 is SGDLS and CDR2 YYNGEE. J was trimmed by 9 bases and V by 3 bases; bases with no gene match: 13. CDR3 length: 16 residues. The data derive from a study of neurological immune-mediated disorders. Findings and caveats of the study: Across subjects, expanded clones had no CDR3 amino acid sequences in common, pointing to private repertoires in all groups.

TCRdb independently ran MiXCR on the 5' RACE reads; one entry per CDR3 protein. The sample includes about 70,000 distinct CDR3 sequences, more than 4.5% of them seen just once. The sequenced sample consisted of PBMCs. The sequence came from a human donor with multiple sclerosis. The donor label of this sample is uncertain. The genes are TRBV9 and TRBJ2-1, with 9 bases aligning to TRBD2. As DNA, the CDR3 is TGTGCCAGCAGCGATGCGGGGGGGGCCCCTAGGGGTGAGCAGTTCTTC. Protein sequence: CASSDAGGAPRGEQFF.